This paragraph reports one T cell receptor (beta chain). What it binds is unknown. The isolated RNA, all of it, was reverse transcribed, so expressed TCRB transcripts were what got sequenced. Clones were read by immunoSEQ multiplex PCR, and TCRdb kept only the in-frame ones, dropping some. The sample holds approximately 150,000 clones, approximately 62% seen once. Germline lookup yields CDR1 ENHRY and CDR2 SYGVKD. This CDR3 has 14 amino acids. Unmatched junction bases numbered 7, after V lost 4 bases and J lost 5 bases. This entry comes from a study of beta chain features in type 1 diabetes. Study-wide points: Within each of all four CD4+ subsets, Type 1 diabetes patients had TCRB CDR3s that were moderately but significantly shorter.

The genes are TRBV10-3 and TRBJ2-5, with TRBD1 matching 7 bases. The TCR sequence derives from a man aged 25 to 40 with type 1 diabetes. The sample consisted of naive CD4+ T cells from blood. The DNA for the CDR3 is TGTGCCATCAGTGCGGAAGGGACAGCGGAGACCCAGTACTTC. It translates to CAISAEGTAETQYF.